These 7 T cell receptor beta chains were sequenced from one sample in a study of blood T cell repertoires in COVID-19. Assay: immunoSEQ multiplex PCR; the TCRdb copy retains only in-frame clones and omits some. This table has roughly 280,000 clones, around nine tenths appearing once. Sequenced input: peripheral blood. The source is a middle-aged man with active or convalescent COVID-19.

The genes are TRBV19 and TRBJ2-7, with 8 bases aligning to TRBD1. The CDR3 sequence is 15 residues long. The germline gives CDR1 LNHDA, CDR2 SQIVND (reference sequence). The ends lost 5 bases at V and 6 bases at J; junction bases unmatched: 12. The DNA for the CDR3 is TGTGCCAGTAGTCCCCGCTGGACAGGGTCGGGCGAGCAGTACTTC. The encoded protein is CASSPRWTGSGEQYF.

J is TRBJ2-2 and V is TRBV5-4, with D perhaps TRBD2 (7 bases). The CDR3 spans 15 residues. Germline values: CDR1 SGHNT, CDR2 YYREEE (reference sequence). V gave up 2 bases and J gave up 6 bases, with 14 bases separating them. The CDR3 nucleotides are TGTGCCAGCAGCTTCGCGGGGGCTTTACCCGGGGAGCTGTTTTTT. Its translation is CASSFAGALPGELFF.

The V gene is TRBV28, the J gene TRBJ1-2, with D perhaps matching TRBD1 (5 bases). This CDR3 region has 12 residues. Looked up from germline, CDR1 is MDHEN and CDR2 is SYDVKM. V was clipped by 5 bases and J by 4 bases, with 8 bases between them. The CDR3 DNA reads TGTGCCAGCAGTCCCCAGGGCTATGGCTACACCTTC. Translated, it gives CASSPQGYGYTF.

This clone was recorded at least ten times. This chain links TRBV4-1 with TRBJ1-6, with 8 nucleotides matching TRBD1. Germline V lookup: CDR1 MGHRA, CDR2 YSYEKL. The CDR3 extends over 15 amino acids. The V segment lost 2 bases and the J segment 7 bases; nucleotides outside the gene matches: 4. CDR3 in DNA: TGCGCCAGCAGCCAACAGGGGGCAGTAAATTCACCCCTCCACTTT. Translating it yields CASSQQGAVNSPLHF.

The V gene is TRBV10-3, the J gene TRBJ1-2, with D unclear. This CDR3 spans 16 amino acids. V was cut by 0 bases and J by 8 bases, with 19 bases left in between. The germline CDR1 and CDR2 sequences are ENHRY and SYGVKD. CDR3 sequence: CAISESSGRRQSGYTF. The CDR3 coding sequence is TGTGCCATCAGTGAGTCGTCGGGTAGGCGGCAAAGCGGCTACACCTTC.

There are a few counts of this clone. V gene TRBV3-1 (or the pseudogene TRBV3-2) combines with J gene TRBJ1-2, with 7 bases that match TRBD1. Germline loops: CDR1 LGHDT, CDR2 YNNKEL (reference sequence). This CDR3 contains 13 residues. Trimming cost V 3 bases and J 8 bases; bases outside gene matches: 6. CDR3 residues: CASSQITGAGYTF. The CDR3 DNA reads as TGTGCCAGCAGCCAGATCACAGGGGCAGGCTACACCTTC.

This clone was seen just once. This chain uses TRBV10-2 with TRBJ2-1; D is undetermined. CDR3 length: 15 residues. V dropped 3 bases and J dropped 8 bases, with 17 bases sitting between them. Germline lookup yields CDR1 WSHSY and CDR2 SAAADI. CDR3 nucleotide sequence: TGCGCCAGCAGTGAAGGTGACTCGCTCCTTGATGAGCAGTTCTTC. Protein: CASSEGDSLLDEQFF.